This T cell receptor (beta chain) was profiled in a study of shared clonotypes between healthy human individuals. The authors' processing: Owing to the provision of junction-only sequences devoid of quality scores by immunoSEQ, filtering differed. Repertoires were generated with immunoSEQ multiplex PCR, while TCRdb's copy carries only in-frame clones and drops some. The V and J calls and clone size are taken from that table; D and trimming were inferred from the DNA. The sample shows about 450,000 clones, roughly 77% of them seen only once. This receptor was obtained from a woman aged 40 to 55 in good health. Some clones in this sample may be carry-over from other donors' samples. Material: PBMCs.

The CDR3 reads CASSLRLGGEQFF. The CDR3 DNA follows: TGTGCCAGCAGCCTCCGACTAGGCGGTGAGCAGTTCTTC. The chain carries TRBV9 and TRBJ2-1; D possibly corresponds to TRBD2 (6 bases). The CDR3 runs to 13 residues. V was cut by 4 bases and J by 9 bases, with 14 bases left in between. Germline values: CDR1 SGDLS, CDR2 YYNGEE.